A single T cell receptor (beta chain) is shown here with its context. There is no known antigen for this receptor. Per-nucleotide qualities are absent, and no much larger clonotype sits a single base away. This specimen belongs to a study of vaccination effects on CD4 cells after COVID-19 (dated by TCRdb to between 2021 and 2023). As for the study more broadly: Post-vaccine samples across the study were collected a median of 72 days after the second dose, with a range of 14 to 241. SARS-CoV-2 spike-specific CD4+ TCR repertoires from before and after mRNA vaccination were compared in COVID-19 convalescent patients and in infection-naive vaccine recipients. Altogether, some 11 COVID-19 convalescent patients and a few SARS-CoV-2-naive healthy vaccine recipients made up the full study. Cultures from other donors in the study were sequenced with the Oncomine TCR Beta short-read assay on an Illumina iSeq 100. What the study reported, not specific to this receptor: The study was limited by a small number of convalescent patients, and early post-infection timepoints were lacking. In healthy vaccine recipients, vaccine-induced clones were almost all SARS-CoV-2 mono-reactive, with only 1 of 255 cross-reactive with common cold coronaviruses. Both infection-induced and vaccine-induced clones contracted markedly at late post-vaccination timepoints, which is consistent with waning T cell responses.

Libraries were built with the immunoSEQ multiplex PCR assay. DNA from the cultured, isolated CD4+ T cells was subjected to TCR beta CDR3 sequencing. For the original study's pipeline: Non-productive TCR sequences were discarded, and reads were trimmed to the CDR3 region, with only CDR3s of 7 or more amino acids retained. The MANAFEST web app was used to pick out antigen-specific clonotypes by comparing their expansion in peptide wells with that in reference cultures. For clones to be considered positive, expansion at FDR<0.05 versus reference and all other wells, an odds ratio above 5, and a frequency above 0.1% in two replicate wells were required. A clonotype was called cross-reactive if it was significantly expanded both in SARS-CoV-2 spike wells and in at least one common cold coronavirus spike condition. CDR3 similarity was assessed by Levenshtein distance with the stringdist R package, and unrooted trees were built with ape in R 3.6.1. In TCRdb, the immuneACCESS table is reduced to in-frame sequences with V and J assigned. These tables do not hold every clone; where another copy was compared, an unresolved V gene accounts for under half, and the others remain unexplained. V and J calls plus clone size are reproduced from that table; the DNA served to infer D and trimming. The sample includes about 61,000 clones, with around 78% observed a single time. Clones ranked in the top ten supply around 1.2% of the sample.

The germline V gene sets CDR1 to SNHLY and CDR2 to FYNNEI. Trimming removed 4 bases from V and 6 bases from J, leaving 22 bases between the germline ends. Including cysteine and valine, the CDR3 has 16 amino acids. CDR3 DNA only is kept here, 48 bases in frame from base 1. In the ViraFEST assay, PBMC were stimulated with viral peptide pools, and TCR sequencing was then used to find antigen-specific CD4+ T cell clonotypes based on their expansion. After around ten days of culture, CD4+ T cells were isolated with the EasySep CD4+ T cell isolation kit. Each participant got two doses of an mRNA SARS-CoV-2 vaccine, either BNT162b2 or mRNA-1273. The absence of prior SARS-CoV-2 infection in healthy vaccine recipients was confirmed by negative nucleocapsid antibodies before and after vaccination. Each well held roughly 2.2 million PBMC cultured in IMDM containing roughly 5% human AB serum, 9 to 10 IU/ml IL-2 and gentamicin, along with roughly 10 ug/ml peptides. Half of the culture medium was replaced with fresh IL-2-containing medium on days 3 and 7. Each peptide stimulation condition was cultured in triplicate wells unless otherwise noted. Using Ficoll-Paque Plus gradient centrifugation, PBMC were separated from whole blood and then either used fresh or cryopreserved at -140C. The overlapping peptide pools covered the spike proteins of SARS-CoV-2 and of the common cold coronaviruses HCoV-NL63, HCoV-OC43 and HCoV-229E. Genomic DNA was extracted from cultured CD4+ T cells with the QIAamp micro DNA kit.

This specimen was CD4+ T cells from PBMCs cultured with HCoV-229E spike peptides, taken after COVID-19 vaccination. The sample's cell subset or site, from its label and the paper: HCoV-229E spike overlapping peptide pool stimulation. This TCR was recovered from a human donor who received a COVID-19 vaccine. The rearranged segments are TRBV2 and TRBJ2-7, with TRBD1 perhaps the D gene, on 6 matching bases. The CDR3 in this case is CASSGDAGYRVSEQYV. The DNA reads as follows: TGTGCCAGCAGTGGAGATGCAGGGTACAGGGTAAGCGAGCAGTACGTC.